This T cell receptor (beta chain) was retrieved from a study of a mutant IDH1 vaccine in newly diagnosed glioma. Study as a whole: Mean patient age was around 40 years; approximately 62% were male and about 40% female. The therapy given earlier, which was standard therapy, consisted of radiotherapy, temozolomide, or both, and most of the patients received both.

Study-level results: Of all patients, 93.3% showed vaccine-induced immune responses.

Remarks on this clone: The antigen remains undetermined.

TCRdb's copy holds only in-frame clones and misses some; the assay was immunoSEQ multiplex PCR. The sample includes 85,000 to 100,000 clones, roughly 75% of them seen just once. Germline CDR1 LGHNT, CDR2 FRNRAP. V shed 6 bases and J 7 bases; nucleotides not matched to a gene: 9. The CDR3 has 14 residues. Time point in this sample: baseline, week 1 (first vaccination visit). Treatment described: pre-vaccination baseline after standard-of-care therapy. The receptor was isolated from a man aged 40-55 years with glioma. The J gene is TRBJ2-1, the V gene TRBV12-5, with 7 nucleotides matching TRBD2. Specimen: PBMCs, collected from a glioma patient treated with radiotherapy, temozolomide or both. The CDR3 reads CASGHEAGENEQFF. The CDR3 DNA is TGTGCTAGTGGCCACGAGGCGGGGGAGAATGAGCAGTTCTTC.